The following is a T cell receptor (beta chain) sequence with its context. These data originate in a study of blood T cell repertoires in COVID-19. V gave up 2 bases and J gave up 7 bases, with 14 bases separating them. The CDR3 is made up of 14 amino acids. Germline V CDR1 and CDR2: LGHDT, YNNKEL (reference sequence). Only in-frame clones appear in the TCRdb table, and some are missing; sequencing was by immunoSEQ multiplex PCR. Of some 500,000 clones listed, roughly nine tenths are singletons. The TCR comes from a woman aged 45 to 65 with COVID-19, enrolled during active disease. This chain links TRBV3-1 (or the pseudogene TRBV3-2) with TRBJ1-2; D is unclear. The sequenced sample consisted of peripheral blood. The CDR3 nucleotides read TGTGCCAGCAGCCAACTTGTACTTATCGGTGGCTACACCTTC. Translating gives CASSQLVLIGGYTF.